The 21 T cell receptor beta chains in this list originate from one sample, sequenced in a study of cytotoxic CD8 clonotypes in ibrutinib-treated CLL. Sequencing was performed with immunoSEQ multiplex PCR; in TCRdb, only in-frame clones are kept and a portion is missing. The table has approximately 70,000 clones, approximately 80% seen once. Sequenced here: PBMCs, sampled at disease progression, from a patient treated with ibrutinib. Every receptor here comes from a human donor with chronic lymphocytic leukemia.

This clone was counted a few times. The rearrangement uses TRBV20-1 and TRBJ1-6; D is unresolved. This CDR3 has 9 residues. Between the trimmed V and J ends, which lost 3 bases and 11 bases, there was a span of 2 bases. CDR1 is DFQATT, CDR2 SNEGSKA, per germline (reference sequence). CDR3 sequence (DNA): TGCAGTGCTAGCCCACCCCTCCACTTT. As protein: CSASPPLHF.

The V call is TRBV4-1, the J call TRBJ2-7; D is perhaps TRBD2 (5 bases). From germline, CDR1 is MGHRA and CDR2 YSYEKL. The CDR3 is 15 residues long. V was cut by 1 base and J by 3 bases, with 13 bases left in between. The CDR3 DNA sequence: TGCGCCAGCAGCCAAGGGATGGCGGGTTTCTACGAGCAGTACTTC. As protein: CASSQGMAGFYEQYF.

The chain is built from TRBV7-3 and TRBJ2-3; 8 nucleotides align to TRBD1. The germline CDR1 and CDR2 sequences are SGHTA and FQGTGA. This CDR3 contains 15 residues. The junction had 8 bases not matched to a gene; V was cut back by 5 bases and J by 4 bases. CDR3 in amino acids: CASSIQGARSDTQYF. For the CDR3, the DNA is TGTGCCAGCAGCATCCAGGGGGCGCGATCAGATACGCAGTATTTT.

This clone occurred once. This chain uses TRBV7-2 with TRBJ2-3, with D tentatively TRBD2 (5 bases). Germline CDR1 SGHTA, CDR2 FQGNSA. The CDR3 spans 16 residues. The V and J ends lost 2 bases and 6 bases respectively, with 18 bases between them. The CDR3 nucleotides are TGTGCCAGCAGCTTACAGGCCGGGCTAGCTGGGGATACGCAGTATTTT. Translated, it gives CASSLQAGLAGDTQYF.

This chain uses TRBV19 with TRBJ1-5; the match to TRBD1 covers 7 bases. The germline CDR1 and CDR2 sequences are LNHDA and SQIVND (reference sequence). The CDR3 loop spans 16 amino acids. The junction had 11 bases not matched to a gene; V was cut back by 5 bases and J by 4 bases. The CDR3 DNA reads as TGTGCCAGTAGTCCAGAGGGGGACAGCTGGAATCAGCCCCAGCATTTT. Encoded protein: CASSPEGDSWNQPQHF. Combining the CDR3 with reference TRBV19 and TRBJ1-5 gives the whole variable domain DGGITQSPKYLFRKEGQNVTLSCEQNLNHDAMYWYRQDPGQGLRLIYYSQIVNDFQKGDIAEGYSVSREKKESFPLTVTSAQKNPTAFYLCASSPEGDSWNQPQHFGDGTRLSIL.

This sequence joins TRBV5-6 and TRBJ1-5; the D gene is possibly TRBD1 (6 bases). Germline CDR1 and CDR2: SGHDT and YYEEEE. Trimming took 0 bases from V and 6 from J, leaving 10 bases between them. CDR3 length: 14 amino acids. This CDR3 is CASSLGGGGQPQHF. Here the CDR3 DNA reads TGTGCCAGCAGCTTGGGAGGGGGAGGTCAGCCCCAGCATTTT. Variable domain in full (rest from reference TRBV5-6 and TRBJ1-5): DAGVTQSPTHLIKTRGQQVTLRCSPKSGHDTVSWYQQALGQGPQFIFQYYEEEERQRGNFPDRFSGHQFPNYSSELNVNALLLGDSALYLCASSLGGGGQPQHFGDGTRLSIL.

This chain uses TRBV23-1 with TRBJ1-1; D is unclear. TRBV23-1 has ORF status, its function being uncertain. CDR3 length: 14 amino acids. V lost 3 bases, J lost 3 bases, and 11 bases lay in between. In nucleotides, the CDR3 is TGCGCCAGCAGTCACGAGAGGAGTGACACTGAAGCTTTCTTT. Protein sequence: CASSHERSDTEAFF.

The chain joins TRBV5-1 to TRBJ2-5; a possible D gene is TRBD2 (5 bases). There are 14 residues in the CDR3. CDR1 and CDR2 from the germline V gene are SGHRS and YFSETQ. Trimming pared 4 bases from V and 2 bases from J, leaving 12 bases between. CDR3 region: CASSELDLQETQYF. CDR3 nucleotide sequence: TGCGCCAGCAGCGAGTTGGACTTACAAGAGACCCAGTACTTC.

This clone was seen a single time. The CDR3 DNA sequence: TGTGCCATCAGTGAGAACACCTTAAGCTCCTACGAGCAGTACTTC. Residues: CAISENTLSSYEQYF. The chain carries TRBV10-3 and TRBJ2-7; no clear D. V was trimmed by 2 bases and J by 0 bases, leaving 11 bases between them. The germline V gene has CDR1 ENHRY and CDR2 SYGVKD. The CDR3 spans 15 residues.

V and J are TRBV28 and TRBJ2-4; no definite D call. CDR1 MDHEN and CDR2 SYDVKM come from the germline V gene. V lost 2 bases and J 0 bases, leaving 8 bases between the germline ends. The CDR3 length is 15 residues. The CDR3 DNA sequence: TGTGCCAGCAGTTTAGAGACGCTAGCCAAAAACATTCAGTACTTC. Protein product: CASSLETLAKNIQYF.

The chain combines TRBV5-6 with TRBJ1-5; 7 bases align to TRBD1. The CDR3 covers 14 residues. CDR1 is SGHDT, CDR2 YYEEEE, per germline. The trim removed 4 bases at V and 6 bases at J, leaving 7 bases unmatched. CDR3 loop: CASSRTGEVQPQHF. CDR3 sequence (DNA): TGTGCCAGCAGCCGAACAGGGGAGGTTCAGCCCCAGCATTTT. The full variable domain, in which reference TRBV5-6 and TRBJ1-5 provide the parts outside the CDR3, is DAGVTQSPTHLIKTRGQQVTLRCSPKSGHDTVSWYQQALGQGPQFIFQYYEEEERQRGNFPDRFSGHQFPNYSSELNVNALLLGDSALYLCASSRTGEVQPQHFGDGTRLSIL.

The V and J genes are TRBV5-6 and TRBJ2-7; D uncertain. This CDR3 has 13 amino acids. With 0 bases removed from V and 6 bases from J, the gap between germline ends came to 10 bases. Germline loops: CDR1 SGHDT, CDR2 YYEEEE. The CDR3 is CASSLEGRGEQYF. The CDR3, as DNA: TGTGCCAGCAGCTTGGAGGGAAGAGGCGAGCAGTACTTC.

J is TRBJ1-6 and V is TRBV11-2; D gene uncertain. V lost 6 bases and J 4 bases, leaving 13 bases between the germline ends. This CDR3 region has 15 residues. Germline V gene data show CDR1 as SGHAT and CDR2 as FQNNGV. The CDR3 region is CASRTPGLYNSPLHF. In DNA form, the CDR3 reads TGTGCCAGCAGAACCCCCGGTCTATATAATTCACCCCTCCACTTT.

In its sample, this clone was seen once. The chain uses TRBV18 and TRBJ1-5; D is uncertain. Trimming pared 1 base from V and 0 bases from J, leaving 13 bases between. Germline CDR1 is KGHSH and CDR2 is LQKENI. CDR3 length: 17 amino acids. The CDR3 nucleotides read TGTGCCAGCTCACCACAACACCTAAGGTCTAGCAATCAGCCCCAGCATTTT. Protein sequence: CASSPQHLRSSNQPQHF.

V and J are TRBV23-1 and TRBJ2-7, with TRBD1 matching over 7 bases. TRBV23-1 is treated as an ORF (open reading frame) with a function not yet certain. The CDR3 is 16 residues long. The J segment lost 4 bases and the V segment lost 4 bases, leaving 13 bases of the junction unmatched. CDR3: CASSRLGQLRFYEQYF. The CDR3 DNA sequence: TGCGCCAGCAGTCGTCTGGGACAGCTTAGGTTTTACGAGCAGTACTTC.

The V gene is TRBV28, the J gene TRBJ2-5; 12 bases are a match to TRBD1. V was pared by 3 bases and J by 4 bases, with 21 bases of the junction left unmatched. The length of the CDR3 is 21 residues. Germline values: CDR1 MDHEN, CDR2 SYDVKM. The CDR3 bases are TGTGCCAGCAGTTTCTTAAGCCCGGGACAGGGGGCTAAGATCCCGCCAGAGACCCAGTACTTC. Translating it yields CASSFLSPGQGAKIPPETQYF.

J is TRBJ2-1 and V is TRBV30, with a possible D match to TRBD1 (5 bases). Per germline, CDR1 GTSNPN and CDR2 SVGIG (reference sequence). Trimming took 0 bases from V and 0 from J, leaving 12 bases between them. The CDR3 runs to 16 residues. The CDR3 spells CAWSVSRTSSYNEQFF. The CDR3 DNA reads TGTGCCTGGAGTGTAAGCCGGACAAGCTCCTACAATGAGCAGTTCTTC.

The gene calls are TRBV5-5 and TRBJ2-2, with a weak D call TRBD1 (6 bases). CDR3 length equals 13 residues. Germline loops: CDR1 SGHKS, CDR2 YYEKEE (reference sequence). V was trimmed by 4 bases and J by 9 bases, leaving 13 bases between them. CDR3 protein: CASSLQQGRELFF. The CDR3 coding sequence is TGTGCCAGCAGCCTCCAACAGGGCCGGGAGCTGTTTTTT.

V gene TRBV19 combines with J gene TRBJ2-5; TRBD1 aligns across 9 bases. CDR3 length: 15 residues. Germline CDR1 is LNHDA and CDR2 is SQIVND (reference sequence). V was pared by 4 bases and J by 5 bases, with 8 bases of the junction left unmatched. The CDR3 here is CASSTDRGVGETQYF. The CDR3 bases are TGTGCCAGTAGTACGGACAGGGGAGTAGGGGAGACCCAGTACTTC. The entire variable domain, with the rest obtained from reference TRBV19 and TRBJ2-5, is as follows: DGGITQSPKYLFRKEGQNVTLSCEQNLNHDAMYWYRQDPGQGLRLIYYSQIVNDFQKGDIAEGYSVSREKKESFPLTVTSAQKNPTAFYLCASSTDRGVGETQYFGPGTRLLVL.

The rearrangement links TRBV5-1 to TRBJ2-5; D not certain. CDR3 length equals 14 residues. The V and J ends lost 1 base and 2 bases respectively, with 9 bases between them. The V gene's germline CDR1 is SGHRS and CDR2 YFSETQ. The CDR3 loop is CASSLQSGQETQYF. CDR3 bases: TGCGCCAGCAGCTTGCAGTCCGGGCAAGAGACCCAGTACTTC.

This clone was detected once. This chain joins TRBV7-2 and TRBJ1-5; 7 bases agree with TRBD1. The germline V gene has CDR1 SGHTA and CDR2 FQGNSA. V trimming: 5 bases; J trimming: 10 bases; junction bases outside the gene matches: 17. The CDR3 extends over 16 amino acids. CDR3 region: CASSIRYIQGYGPQHF. The CDR3 DNA sequence: TGTGCCAGCAGCATTAGATATATACAGGGGTATGGACCCCAGCATTTT.